The 5 T cell receptor beta chains below come from one sample, sequenced in a study of CD8+CD57+ T cells in acquired aplastic anemia. Those patients picked for sequencing had displayed CD8+CD57+ cell expansion on flow cytometry. The template used for profiling TCR beta VDJ and CDR3 was genomic DNA. MiXCR, run by TCRdb on the reads, gives a single entry per CDR3 protein. Of about 160,000 distinct CDR3 sequences detected, around half appear once; the ten largest clones hold about 31%. Sequencing was carried out using sorted CD4+, CD8+, or CD8+CD57+ T cells (not recorded which) from PBMCs. These receptors were collected from a human donor with aplastic anemia.

In the case of this clonotype: Possible read error: a much larger clone is one base away. J is TRBJ1-1 and V is TRBV5-5, with a tentative D call TRBD1 (6 bases). The CDR3 is 14 amino acids. Germline CDR1 reads SGHKS; CDR2 reads YYEKEE (reference sequence). The CDR3 DNA reads TGTGCCAGCAGCTATGGACAGTCGAACACTGAAGCTCTCTTT. Amino acid sequence: CASSYGQSNTEALF.

Ten or more counts support this clonotype. The chain uses TRBV7-9 and TRBJ1-1; D gene ambiguous. The V end lost 5 bases, the J end lost 4 bases, and 14 bases lay between the germline ends. This CDR3 is 14 amino acids long. The germline gives CDR1 SEHNR, CDR2 FQNEAQ (reference sequence). Written as DNA, the CDR3 is TGTGCCAGCAGCCCCGCTTTGGGCGTCACTGAAGCTTTCTTT. This sequence encodes CASSPALGVTEAFF.

To note about this clonotype: Germline is not matched at one junction end, which may reflect a read error. The chain employs TRBV24-1 and TRBJ2-3, with a possible D match to TRBD1 (6 bases). CDR1 and CDR2 (germline): KGHDR, SFDVKD. CDR3 length equals 15 residues. CDR3 loop: CAASVRQGSTDTQYF. For the CDR3, the DNA is TGTGCCGCCAGTGTTAGGCAGGGGAGCACAGATACGCAGTATTTT.

There are many counts of this clonotype. This chain joins TRBV7-8 and TRBJ2-5; TRBD2 matches 12 bases. This CDR3 has 17 residues. Germline V lookup: CDR1 SGHVS, CDR2 FQNEAQ. J lost 5 bases, V lost 1 base, and 8 bases had no gene match. In DNA form, the CDR3 reads TGTGCCAGCAGCTTAGGGCACCTAGCGGGAGGGCCGGAGACCCAGTACTTC. Its protein is CASSLGHLAGGPETQYF.

This chain connects TRBV4-3 to TRBJ1-1; D unclear. The CDR3 is 14 amino acids. V lost 0 bases and J lost 3, with 8 bases in between. Germline lookup yields CDR1 LGHNA and CDR2 YSLEER. Here the CDR3 reads CASSQDRVYTEAFF. As DNA, the CDR3 is TGCGCCAGCAGCCAAGACAGAGTCTACACTGAAGCTTTCTTT.